Detailed here is one TCR beta chain. The antigen is unknown. Regarding donors, all were healthy bone marrow donors. This sample is drawn from a study of cytomegalovirus exposure and HLA in healthy donors. Study at large: A previous analysis identified 100 million or so unique TCR beta sequences derived from 180 million or so T cells.

Study conclusions and caveats: What a later analysis reportedly showed was that an Asian-associated ancestry cluster had fewer N-insertions than the roughly 670-donor mean. In a later analysis, TCR beta V- and J-gene trimming was associated with a missense DCLRE1C variant.

Germline assignment: CDR1 SGHNT and CDR2 YYREEE (reference sequence). The CDR3 is 16 residues long. J was trimmed by 12 bases and V by 0 bases; bases with no gene match: 12. 13 Jbeta primers and 60 Vbeta primers were used for the PCR. Assay used: immunoSEQ multiplex PCR; TCRdb lists only in-frame clones, some missing. The table records 90,000 to 140,000 clones, around 84% of them present only once. The sample consisted of PBMCs. The V and J genes are TRBV5-4 and TRBJ2-1, with TRBD2 matching over 10 bases. This clonotype was obtained from a man under 40 in good health and CMV-seronegative. The CDR3 here is CASSLVSASGGRRQFF. The CDR3 DNA is TGTGCCAGCAGCTTGGTCTCGGCTAGCGGGGGTCGTCGGCAGTTCTTC.